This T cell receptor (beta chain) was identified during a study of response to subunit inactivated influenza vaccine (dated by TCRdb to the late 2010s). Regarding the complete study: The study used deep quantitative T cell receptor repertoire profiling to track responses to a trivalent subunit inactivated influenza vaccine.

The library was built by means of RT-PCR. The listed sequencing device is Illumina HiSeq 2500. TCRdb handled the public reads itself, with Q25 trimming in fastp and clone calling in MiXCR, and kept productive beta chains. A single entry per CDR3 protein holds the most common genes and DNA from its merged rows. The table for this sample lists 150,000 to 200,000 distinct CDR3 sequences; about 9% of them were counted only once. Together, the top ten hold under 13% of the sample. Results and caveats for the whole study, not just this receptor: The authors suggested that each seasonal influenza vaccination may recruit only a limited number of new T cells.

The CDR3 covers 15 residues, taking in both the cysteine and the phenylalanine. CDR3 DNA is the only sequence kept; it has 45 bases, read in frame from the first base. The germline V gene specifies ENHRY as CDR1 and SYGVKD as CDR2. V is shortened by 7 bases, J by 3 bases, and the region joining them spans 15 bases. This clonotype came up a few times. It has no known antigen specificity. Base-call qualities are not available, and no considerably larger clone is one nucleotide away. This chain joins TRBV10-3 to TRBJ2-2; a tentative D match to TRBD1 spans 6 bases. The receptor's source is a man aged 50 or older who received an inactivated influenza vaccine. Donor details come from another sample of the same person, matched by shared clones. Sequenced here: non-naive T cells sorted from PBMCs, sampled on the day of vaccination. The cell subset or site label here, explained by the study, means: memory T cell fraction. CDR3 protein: CAINLQGSDTGELFF. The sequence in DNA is TGTGCCATCAATCTTCAGGGGTCGGACACCGGGGAGCTGTTTTTT.